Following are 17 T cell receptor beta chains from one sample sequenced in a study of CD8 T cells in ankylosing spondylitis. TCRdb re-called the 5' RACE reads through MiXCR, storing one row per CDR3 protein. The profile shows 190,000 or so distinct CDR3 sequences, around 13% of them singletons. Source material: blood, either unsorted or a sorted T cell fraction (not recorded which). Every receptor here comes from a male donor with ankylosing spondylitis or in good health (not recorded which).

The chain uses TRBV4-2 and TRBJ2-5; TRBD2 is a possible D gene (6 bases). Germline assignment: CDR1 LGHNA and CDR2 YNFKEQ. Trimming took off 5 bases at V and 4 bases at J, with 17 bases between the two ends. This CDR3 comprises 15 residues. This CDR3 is CASSAYLARGETQYF. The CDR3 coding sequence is TGTGCCAGCAGCGCCTACCTAGCGAGGGGAGAGACCCAGTACTTC.

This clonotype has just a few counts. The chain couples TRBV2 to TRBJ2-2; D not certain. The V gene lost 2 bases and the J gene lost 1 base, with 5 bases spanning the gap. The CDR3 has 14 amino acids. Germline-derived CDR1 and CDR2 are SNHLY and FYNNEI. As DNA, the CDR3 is TGTGCCAGCAGTGAATATGGGAACACCGGGGAGCTGTTTTTT. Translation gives CASSEYGNTGELFF.

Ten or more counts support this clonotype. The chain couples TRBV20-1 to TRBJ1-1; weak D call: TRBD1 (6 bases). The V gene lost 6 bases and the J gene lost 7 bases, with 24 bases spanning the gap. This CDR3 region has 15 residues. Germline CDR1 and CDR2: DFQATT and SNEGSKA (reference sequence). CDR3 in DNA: TGCAGTGCCCACGTTTTAGGGGGGGCTTTTGATGAAGCTTTCTTT. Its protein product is CSAHVLGGAFDEAFF.

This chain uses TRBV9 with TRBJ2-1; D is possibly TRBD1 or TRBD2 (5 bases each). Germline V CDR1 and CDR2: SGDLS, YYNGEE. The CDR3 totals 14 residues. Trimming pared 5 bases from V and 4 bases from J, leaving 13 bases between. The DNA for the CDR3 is TGTGCCAGCAGTTTGGGGGTTTCATACAATGAGCAGTTCTTC. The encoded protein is CASSLGVSYNEQFF.

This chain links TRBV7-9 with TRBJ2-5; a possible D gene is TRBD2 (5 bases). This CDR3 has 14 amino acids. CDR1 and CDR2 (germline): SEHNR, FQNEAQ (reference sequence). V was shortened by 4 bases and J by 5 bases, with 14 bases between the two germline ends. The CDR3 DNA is TGTGCCAGCAGCTCCGGTGGGGAGTTGGAGACCCAGTACTTC. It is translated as CASSSGGELETQYF.

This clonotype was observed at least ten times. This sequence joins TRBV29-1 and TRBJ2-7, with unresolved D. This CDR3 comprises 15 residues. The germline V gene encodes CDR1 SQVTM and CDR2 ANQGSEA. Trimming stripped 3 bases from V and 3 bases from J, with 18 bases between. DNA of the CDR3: TGCAGCGTTGAGGGCCGGACGGGTGGGATCTACGAGCAGTACTTC. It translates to CSVEGRTGGIYEQYF.

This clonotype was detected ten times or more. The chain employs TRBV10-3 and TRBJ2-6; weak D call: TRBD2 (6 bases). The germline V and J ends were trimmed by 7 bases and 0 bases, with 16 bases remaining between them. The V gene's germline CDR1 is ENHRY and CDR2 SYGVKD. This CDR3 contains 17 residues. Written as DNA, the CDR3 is TGTGCCATCATGGAGGGAGGAGGACCCTCTGGGGCCAACGTCCTGACTTTC. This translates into CAIMEGGGPSGANVLTF.

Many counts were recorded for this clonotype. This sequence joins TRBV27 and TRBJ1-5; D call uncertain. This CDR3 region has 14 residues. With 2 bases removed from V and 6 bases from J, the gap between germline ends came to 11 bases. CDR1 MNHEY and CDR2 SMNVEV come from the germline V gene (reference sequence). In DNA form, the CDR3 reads TGTGCCAGCAGTTTACGGCCGGAGGTTCAGCCCCAGCATTTT. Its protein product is CASSLRPEVQPQHF.

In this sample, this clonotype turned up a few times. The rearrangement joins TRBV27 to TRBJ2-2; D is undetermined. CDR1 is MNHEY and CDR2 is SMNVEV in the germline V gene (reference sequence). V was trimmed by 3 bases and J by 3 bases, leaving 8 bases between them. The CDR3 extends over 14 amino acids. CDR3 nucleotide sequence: TGTGCCAGCAGTTTCGGAAGATACACCGGGGAGCTGTTTTTT. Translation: CASSFGRYTGELFF.

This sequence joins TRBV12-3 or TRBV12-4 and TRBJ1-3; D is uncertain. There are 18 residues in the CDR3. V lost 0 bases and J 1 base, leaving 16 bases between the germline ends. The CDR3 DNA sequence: TGTGCCAGCAGTTTAGCGCTCGGACCGAGAGTATCTGGAAACACCATATATTTT. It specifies CASSLALGPRVSGNTIYF.

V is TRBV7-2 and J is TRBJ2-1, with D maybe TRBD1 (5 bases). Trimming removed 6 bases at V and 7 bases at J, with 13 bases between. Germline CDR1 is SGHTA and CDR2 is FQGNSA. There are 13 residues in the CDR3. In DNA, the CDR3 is TGTGCCAGCAGGGAAAAGCAGGGAAATGAGCAGTTCTTC. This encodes CASREKQGNEQFF.

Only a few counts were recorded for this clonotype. CDR3 in DNA: TGTGCCAGCAGCCAGACGGCTGTAGCCAAAAACATTCAGTACTTC. Residues: CASSQTAVAKNIQYF. The chain has TRBV11-3 and TRBJ2-4; D gene uncertain. Germline V gene sequence: CDR1 SGHNT, CDR2 YENEEA. The V end lost 5 bases, the J end lost 0 bases, and 11 bases lay between the germline ends. The CDR3 spans 15 residues.

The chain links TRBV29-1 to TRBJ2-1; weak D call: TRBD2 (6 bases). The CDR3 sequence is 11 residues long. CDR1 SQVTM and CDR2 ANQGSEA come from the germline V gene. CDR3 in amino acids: CTGVRAFEQFF. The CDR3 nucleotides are TGCACGGGAGTTCGGGCATTCGAGCAGTTCTTC.

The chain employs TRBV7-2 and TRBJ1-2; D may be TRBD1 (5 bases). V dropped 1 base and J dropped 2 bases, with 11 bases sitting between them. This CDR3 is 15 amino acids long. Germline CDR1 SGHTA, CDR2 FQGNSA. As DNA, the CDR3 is TGTGCCAGCAGCTTAGAAGGGGACGGGAACTATGGCTACACCTTC. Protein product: CASSLEGDGNYGYTF.

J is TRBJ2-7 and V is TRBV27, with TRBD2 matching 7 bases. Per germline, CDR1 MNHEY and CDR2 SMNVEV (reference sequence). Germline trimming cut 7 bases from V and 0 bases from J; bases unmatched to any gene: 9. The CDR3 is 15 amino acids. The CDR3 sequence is CASTLRGGGSYEQYF. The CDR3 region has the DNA TGTGCCAGCACTCTCCGAGGCGGGGGCTCCTACGAGCAGTACTTC.

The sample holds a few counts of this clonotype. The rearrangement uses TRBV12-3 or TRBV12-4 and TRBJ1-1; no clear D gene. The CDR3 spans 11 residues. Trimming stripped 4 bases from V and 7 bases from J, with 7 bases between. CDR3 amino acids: CASSYGNEAFF. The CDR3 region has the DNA TGTGCCAGCAGTTACGGTAATGAAGCTTTCTTT.

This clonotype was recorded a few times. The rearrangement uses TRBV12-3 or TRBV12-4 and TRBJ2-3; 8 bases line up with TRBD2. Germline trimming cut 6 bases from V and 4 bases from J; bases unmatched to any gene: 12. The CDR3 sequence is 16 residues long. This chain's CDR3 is CASRQFGGGRSDTQYF. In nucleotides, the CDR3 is TGTGCCAGCAGACAATTTGGCGGGGGGCGGTCAGATACGCAGTATTTT.